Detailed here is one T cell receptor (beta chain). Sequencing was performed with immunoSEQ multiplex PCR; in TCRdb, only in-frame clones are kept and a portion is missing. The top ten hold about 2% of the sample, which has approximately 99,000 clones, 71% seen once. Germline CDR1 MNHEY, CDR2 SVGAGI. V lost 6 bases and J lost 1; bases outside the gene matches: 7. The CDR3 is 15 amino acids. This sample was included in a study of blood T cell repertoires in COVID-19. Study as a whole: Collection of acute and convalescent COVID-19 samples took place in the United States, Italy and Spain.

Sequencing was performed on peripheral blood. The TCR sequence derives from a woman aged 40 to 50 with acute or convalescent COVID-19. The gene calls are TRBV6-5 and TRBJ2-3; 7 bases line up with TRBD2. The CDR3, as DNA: TGTGCCAGCAGCGCGTTTGGGGGGGGCACAGATACGCAGTATTTT. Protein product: CASSAFGGGTDTQYF.